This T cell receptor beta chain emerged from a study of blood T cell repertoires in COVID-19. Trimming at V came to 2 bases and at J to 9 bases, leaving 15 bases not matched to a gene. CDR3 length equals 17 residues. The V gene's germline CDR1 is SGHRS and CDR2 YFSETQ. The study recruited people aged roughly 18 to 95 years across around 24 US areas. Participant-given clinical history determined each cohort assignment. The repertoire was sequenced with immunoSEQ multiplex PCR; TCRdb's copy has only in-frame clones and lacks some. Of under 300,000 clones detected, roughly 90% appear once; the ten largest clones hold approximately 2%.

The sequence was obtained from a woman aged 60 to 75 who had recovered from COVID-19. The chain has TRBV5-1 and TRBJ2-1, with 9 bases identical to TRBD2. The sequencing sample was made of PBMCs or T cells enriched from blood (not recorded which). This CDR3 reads CASSFTSLAGEVGEQFF. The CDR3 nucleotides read TGCGCCAGCAGCTTCACGTCCTTAGCGGGAGAGGTGGGTGAGCAGTTCTTC.